The 11 T cell receptor beta chains given below trace back to one sample, sequenced in a study of blood T cell repertoires in COVID-19 (dated by TCRdb to the early 2020s). The receptor library was made with the immunoSEQ multiplex PCR assay. In its TCRdb copy, this immuneACCESS table keeps in-frame sequences only and misses some clones. Where compared with another copy, unresolved V genes explain less than half of these, and the others have no known cause. For this sample the table gives some 140,000 clones, of which around 82% were detected only once. The ten largest clones add up to under 5.5% of the sample. The source material was PBMCs or T cells enriched from blood (not recorded which). The receptors come from a man in his forties with acute COVID-19.

This rearrangement joins TRBV6-5 to TRBJ2-1; 9 positions agree with TRBD1. Unmatched junction bases numbered 4, after V lost 6 bases and J lost 1 base. This CDR3 has 15 amino acids. The germline CDR1 and CDR2 sequences are MNHEY and SVGAGI. DNA of the CDR3: TGTGCCAGCAGGGACAGGGGAAGGTCCTACAATGAGCAGTTCTTC. Translated: CASRDRGRSYNEQFF.

This CDR3 reads CASSPRGEPSPLHF. The CDR3, as DNA: TGCGCCAGCAGCCCCAGGGGGGAACCGTCACCCCTCCACTTT. The chain carries TRBV5-1 and TRBJ1-6, with 7 bases identical to TRBD1. Germline-derived CDR1 and CDR2 are SGHRS and YFSETQ. CDR3 length equals 14 residues. Trimming took 4 bases from V and 10 from J; bases not matched to a gene: 8.

This clone was found once. J is TRBJ2-1 and V is TRBV7-9, with a weak D call TRBD1 (6 bases). The CDR3 is 15 amino acids. Germline V lookup: CDR1 SEHNR, CDR2 FQNEAQ (reference sequence). The ends were cut back, 1 base at V and 7 bases at J, with 14 bases in the middle. The CDR3 is CASSLGQGPGNEQFF. In DNA, the CDR3 is TGTGCCAGCAGCTTAGGGCAGGGGCCGGGGAATGAGCAGTTCTTC.

The chain recombines TRBV19 with TRBJ2-2; D perhaps matches TRBD2 (7 bases). This CDR3 is 15 amino acids long. The V and J ends lost 4 bases and 6 bases respectively, with 15 bases between them. Germline V gene lookup returns CDR1 LNHDA and CDR2 SQIVND (reference sequence). DNA of the CDR3: TGTGCCAGTAGTAGACCGGCGGGGGCAGCCGGGGAGCTGTTTTTT. This translates into CASSRPAGAAGELFF.

J is TRBJ1-5 and V is TRBV9, with D perhaps matching TRBD1 (5 bases). Trimming cost V 7 bases and J 3 bases, with 8 bases left between them. Germline loops: CDR1 SGDLS, CDR2 YYNGEE. CDR3 length equals 12 residues. This chain's CDR3 is CASGTINQPQHF. Written as DNA, the CDR3 is TGTGCCAGCGGGACTATCAATCAGCCCCAGCATTTT.

This clone came up a few times. This chain connects TRBV10-3 to TRBJ1-4; possibly TRBD1 for D (6 bases). The germline gives CDR1 ENHRY, CDR2 SYGVKD. Deletions cut 2 bases from V and 4 bases from J, with 8 bases between. The CDR3 totals 14 residues. The CDR3, as DNA: TGTGCCATCAGTGAGCAGGGGATTAATGAAAAACTGTTTTTT. Translating it yields CAISEQGINEKLFF.

Here the CDR3 DNA reads TGTGCCAGCAGTGAACCCGGGTACAATGAGCAGTTCTTC. It specifies CASSEPGYNEQFF. This chain joins TRBV2 and TRBJ2-1; D not resolved. The V gene lost 2 bases and the J gene lost 4 bases, with 6 bases spanning the gap. The CDR3 sequence is 13 residues long. Looked up from germline, CDR1 is SNHLY and CDR2 is FYNNEI.

The chain has TRBV15 and TRBJ2-1, with 7 bases matching TRBD2. The germline gives CDR1 LNHNV, CDR2 YYDKDF (reference sequence). V was pared by 8 bases and J by 9 bases, with 19 bases of the junction left unmatched. CDR3 size: 16 residues. CDR3 sequence reads: CATQSYPGGIQSEQFF. The DNA for the CDR3 is TGTGCCACCCAGTCCTACCCGGGGGGAATACAATCTGAGCAGTTCTTC.

The gene calls are TRBV11-2 and TRBJ1-2, with 10 bases identical to TRBD1. Unmatched junction bases numbered 13, after V lost 5 bases and J lost 4 bases. This CDR3 is 17 amino acids long. The V gene's germline CDR1 is SGHAT and CDR2 FQNNGV. CDR3 nucleotide sequence: TGTGCCAGCAGCCTCCGACGCCCCGGGACAGGGGTCTATGGCTACACCTTC. Its translation: CASSLRRPGTGVYGYTF.

The chain links TRBV27 to TRBJ1-6; a weak D match, TRBD1 (5 bases). From germline, CDR1 is MNHEY and CDR2 SMNVEV (reference sequence). This CDR3 is 13 amino acids long. Trimming shortened V by 8 bases and J by 0 bases, and 5 bases separated the two germline ends. The CDR3: CASGASYNSPLHF. The CDR3 region has the DNA TGTGCCAGCGGGGCCTCCTATAATTCACCCCTCCACTTT.

The chain uses TRBV5-1 and TRBJ2-7; 13 bases map to TRBD2. The germline gives CDR1 SGHRS, CDR2 YFSETQ. CDR3 length: 16 amino acids. V shed 7 bases, J shed 4 bases, and the junction held 11 bases outside the gene matches. The CDR3 is CASGLAGERGEYEQYF. The CDR3 DNA follows: TGCGCCAGCGGACTAGCGGGAGAACGGGGCGAGTACGAGCAGTACTTC.